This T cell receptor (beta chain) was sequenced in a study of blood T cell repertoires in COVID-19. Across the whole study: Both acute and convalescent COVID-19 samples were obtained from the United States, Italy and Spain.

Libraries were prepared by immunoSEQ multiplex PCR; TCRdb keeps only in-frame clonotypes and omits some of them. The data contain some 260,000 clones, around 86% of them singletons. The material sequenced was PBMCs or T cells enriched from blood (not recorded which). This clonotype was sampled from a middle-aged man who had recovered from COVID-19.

CDR3 bases: TGCGCCAGCAGCTGGGGAGGACAGGACACTGAAGCTTTCTTT. Encoded protein: CASSWGGQDTEAFF. The V gene is TRBV5-1, the J gene TRBJ1-1; 7 nucleotides align to TRBD1. Trimming took 3 bases from V and 3 from J; bases not matched to a gene: 5. Germline V gene lookup returns CDR1 SGHRS and CDR2 YFSETQ. The CDR3 is 14 amino acids.